This T cell receptor beta chain was identified during a study of vaccination effects on CD4 cells after COVID-19. Overall study context: Post-vaccine sampling took place a median of 72 days after the second dose.

Profiling relied on immunoSEQ multiplex PCR, and the TCRdb table lists in-frame clones only, not all of them. The data show 80,000 to 95,000 clones, over 75% seen once. Before any sequencing was done, the ViraFEST assay used viral peptide pools to expand antigen-specific CD4+ T cells. After more than 8 days in culture, the CD4+ T cells were isolated. Subjects were given two BNT162b2 or mRNA-1273 vaccine doses. The study found no prior SARS-CoV-2 infection in the vaccine recipients, who tested negative for nucleocapsid antibodies. Notes on the study in general: Few convalescent patients, and no early post-infection timepoints, were available to the study.

Germline V gene lookup returns CDR1 MNHEY and CDR2 SVGAGI. The CDR3 is 14 amino acids. V lost 8 bases, J lost 3 bases, and 4 bases stayed unmatched. Comment on this clone: Its antigen is unidentified.

The chain has TRBV6-5 and TRBJ2-1; 10 positions agree with TRBD2. The sequencing here drew on CD4+ T cells from PBMCs cultured with HCoV-OC43 spike peptides, taken after COVID-19 vaccination. Subset given: HCoV-OC43 spike overlapping peptide pool stimulation. The sequence derives from a human donor who received a COVID-19 vaccine. CDR3 amino acids: CASERGGIYNEQFF. The CDR3 DNA is TGTGCCAGCGAGCGGGGGGGCATCTACAATGAGCAGTTCTTC.